These 21 T cell receptor beta chains were all obtained from the same sample, sequenced in a study of T-cell reconstitution after alpha-beta-depleted transplantation in children. As it was prepared, the TCRbeta library received unique molecular identifiers. One entry per CDR3 protein results from TCRdb running MiXCR on the PCR reads. Of 600,000 to 800,000 distinct CDR3 sequences in the sample, less than 15% are singletons; the top ten hold about 0.77%. The sequences come from PBMCs, collected before TCRalphabeta/CD19-depleted stem cell transplant. The source of these receptors is a girl aged 2-10 years with congenital amegakaryocytic thrombocytopenia, due to receive a stem cell transplant.

At least ten counts were recorded for this clonotype. The genes are TRBV5-1 and TRBJ1-1; 8 bases are a match to TRBD1. The CDR3 contains 17 residues. V was clipped by 2 bases and J by 10 bases; unmatched bases: 19. Germline V gives CDR1 SGHRS, CDR2 YFSETQ. The CDR3 here is CASSLWTGPPGPVSAFF. In DNA, the CDR3 is TGCGCCAGCAGCTTATGGACAGGGCCCCCGGGTCCTGTTTCAGCTTTCTTT.

J is TRBJ1-6 and V is TRBV18; D might be TRBD1 (6 bases). Trimming cost V 3 bases and J 8 bases, with 11 bases left between them. Germline V gives CDR1 KGHSH, CDR2 LQKENI. The CDR3 is 14 amino acids. The CDR3 reads CASSPKAGDSPLHF. CDR3 sequence (DNA): TGTGCCAGCTCACCTAAGGCAGGGGATTCACCCCTCCACTTT.

In this sample, this clonotype turned up many times. This chain uses TRBV20-1 with TRBJ2-7; maybe TRBD2 (6 bases). V lost 0 bases to trimming and J lost 2 bases, with 11 bases between them. This CDR3 contains 14 residues. Germline CDR1 is DFQATT and CDR2 is SNEGSKA (reference sequence). Here the CDR3 DNA reads TGCAGTGCTAGAGATACGGGGGTTACCTACGAGCAGTACTTC. Its translation is CSARDTGVTYEQYF.

This clonotype was observed at least ten times. The chain joins TRBV27 to TRBJ1-2; D is unresolved. The V gene lost 3 bases and the J gene lost 6 bases, with 20 bases spanning the gap. The CDR3 runs 16 residues. CDR1 MNHEY and CDR2 SMNVEV come from the germline V gene (reference sequence). In DNA, the CDR3 is TGTGCCAGCAGTTTCCGAGTGCGATCTGGACGTGATGGCTACACCTTC. Translating it yields CASSFRVRSGRDGYTF.

The rearrangement uses TRBV2 and TRBJ2-2; TRBD1 or TRBD2 may be the D gene (5 bases each). The V end lost 5 bases, the J end lost 0 bases, and 10 bases lay between the germline ends. The CDR3 is 15 amino acids. Germline CDR1 is SNHLY and CDR2 is FYNNEI. CDR3 sequence: CASSWGKPNTGELFF. The CDR3 nucleotides read TGTGCCAGCAGTTGGGGGAAGCCGAACACCGGGGAGCTGTTTTTT.

V gene TRBV12-3 or TRBV12-4 combines with J gene TRBJ2-7; 9 bases are a match to TRBD2. Losses at the gene ends were 5 bases for V and 0 bases for J; bases not matched to a gene: 8. The CDR3 loop spans 16 amino acids. The CDR3 sequence is CASSKTGTSRSYEQYF. CDR3 coding DNA: TGTGCCAGCAGTAAGACCGGGACTAGCCGCTCCTACGAGCAGTACTTC.

Ten or more counts support this clonotype. The rearrangement joins TRBV12-3 or TRBV12-4 to TRBJ1-1; no definite D call. This CDR3 has 13 amino acids. Trimming cost V 5 bases and J 11 bases, with 18 bases left between them. Here the CDR3 reads CASSPRIPFGAFF. The DNA of the CDR3 is TGTGCCAGCAGTCCCCGAATCCCCTTTGGGGCTTTCTTT.

This clonotype was seen at least ten times. The V call is TRBV29-1, the J call TRBJ2-7, with D possibly being TRBD1 (7 bases). V was pared by 5 bases and J by 4 bases, with 15 bases between. Germline lookup yields CDR1 SQVTM and CDR2 ANQGSEA. The CDR3 is 13 residues long. This chain's CDR3 is CSVRQGLTYEQYF. CDR3 sequence (DNA): TGCAGCGTTAGACAGGGACTTACGTACGAGCAGTACTTC.

This clonotype was seen only a few times. The rearrangement links TRBV30 to TRBJ2-7; the D gene could be TRBD1 or TRBD2 (6 bases each). The CDR3 contains 15 residues. Trimming took off 4 bases at V and 6 bases at J, with 22 bases between the two ends. CDR1 is GTSNPN, CDR2 SVGIG, per germline (reference sequence). DNA of the CDR3: TGTGCCTGGAAAAGGGCCGGGGGCGAATTCGGCGAGCAGTACTTC. This sequence encodes CAWKRAGGEFGEQYF.

This clonotype has more than one count but fewer than ten. The chain links TRBV6-6 to TRBJ1-3; D ambiguous. CDR3 length: 12 amino acids. The germline V gene encodes CDR1 MNHNY and CDR2 SVGAGI (reference sequence). The ends were cut back, 7 bases at V and 4 bases at J, with 8 bases in the middle. The CDR3 DNA reads TGTGCCAGCACCCGAATCGGAAACACCATATATTTT. Its translation: CASTRIGNTIYF.

This clonotype was observed a few times. The chain has TRBV10-3 and TRBJ2-1; 13 bases align to TRBD2. With V trimmed by 5 bases and J by 4 bases, 5 bases remained unmatched. The germline gives CDR1 ENHRY, CDR2 SYGVKD. The CDR3 runs 16 residues. CDR3 residues: CAISFGTSGDYNEQFF. The CDR3 bases are TGTGCCATCAGTTTCGGGACTAGCGGGGATTACAATGAGCAGTTCTTC.

The V call is TRBV25-1, the J call TRBJ2-1; D possibly corresponds to TRBD2 (6 bases). Germline loops: CDR1 MGHDK, CDR2 SYGVNS. This CDR3 spans 14 amino acids. Trimming stripped 7 bases from V and 3 bases from J, with 13 bases between. This CDR3 is CASTSGGIYNEQFF. CDR3 sequence (DNA): TGTGCCAGCACCTCTGGGGGGATCTACAATGAGCAGTTCTTC.

At least ten counts were recorded for this clonotype. The J gene is TRBJ2-5, the V gene TRBV7-3; D is uncertain. Germline V gives CDR1 SGHTA, CDR2 FQGTGA. This CDR3 is built from 13 residues. V lost 1 base and J 5 bases, leaving 8 bases between the germline ends. The CDR3 coding sequence is TGTGCCAGCAGCTTAATTTCCGAGGAGACCCAGTACTTC. Encoded protein: CASSLISEETQYF.

In this sample, this clonotype turned up a few times. This chain uses TRBV30 with TRBJ2-5; D gene uncertain. Trimming cost V 2 bases and J 5 bases, with 15 bases left between them. Germline V gene sequence: CDR1 GTSNPN, CDR2 SVGIG (reference sequence). The CDR3 covers 14 residues. In DNA form, the CDR3 reads TGTGCCTGGAGTTATGGTCTAGGGCGGGAGACCCAGTACTTC. Translating it yields CAWSYGLGRETQYF.

This clonotype was observed a few times. The chain uses TRBV29-1 and TRBJ1-2, with 11 bases matching TRBD1. V lost 7 bases and J lost 4; bases outside the gene matches: 2. The CDR3 is made up of 12 amino acids. The germline V gene encodes CDR1 SQVTM and CDR2 ANQGSEA. CDR3 bases: TGCAGCGCCGGGACAGGGGGCTATGGCTACACCTTC. Protein product: CSAGTGGYGYTF.

This rearrangement joins TRBV20-1 to TRBJ2-7; no clear D. Germline V lookup: CDR1 DFQATT, CDR2 SNEGSKA (reference sequence). The V end was cut by 5 bases, the J end by 4 bases, with 21 bases between. CDR3 length: 15 amino acids. CDR3 region: CSAYDLRTDGYEQYF. CDR3 nucleotides: TGCAGTGCTTACGACCTCCGGACGGATGGATACGAGCAGTACTTC.

The rearrangement uses TRBV10-3 and TRBJ2-7, with 10 bases identical to TRBD2. With V trimmed by 10 bases and J by 7 bases, 13 bases remained unmatched. The CDR3 extends over 14 amino acids. Germline CDR1 ENHRY, CDR2 SYGVKD. The CDR3, as DNA: TGTGCCAACTCGATAGCGGGAGGCAAAGGGGAGCAGTACTTC. Protein sequence: CANSIAGGKGEQYF.

There are many counts of this clonotype. The chain employs TRBV20-1 and TRBJ1-3; no firm D call. Trimming shortened V by 4 bases and J by 2 bases, and 6 bases separated the two germline ends. The CDR3 sequence is 12 residues long. Per germline, CDR1 DFQATT and CDR2 SNEGSKA (reference sequence). CDR3: CSAMRAGNTIYF. The CDR3 DNA sequence: TGCAGTGCTATGAGAGCTGGAAACACCATATATTTT.

The sample holds one count of this clonotype. The chain uses TRBV2 and TRBJ1-2; 8 bases are shared with TRBD1. The CDR3 consists of 15 residues. The V gene end was trimmed by 5 bases and the J gene end by 2 bases; junction bases not matched to a gene: 7. Germline assignment: CDR1 SNHLY and CDR2 FYNNEI. As DNA, the CDR3 is TGTGCCAGCAGTCCCAGGACAGGGCTGAACTATGGCTACACCTTC. Protein: CASSPRTGLNYGYTF.

V is TRBV12-3 or TRBV12-4 and J is TRBJ2-2, with TRBD2 matching over 7 bases. The CDR3 extends over 14 amino acids. The V segment lost 6 bases and the J segment 8 bases; nucleotides outside the gene matches: 9. The CDR3 sequence is CASRSLAEPGELFF. The CDR3, as DNA: TGTGCCAGCAGGAGCCTAGCGGAACCGGGGGAGCTGTTTTTT.

The table lists this clonotype with a few counts. V is TRBV5-1 and J is TRBJ2-1, with 8 bases that match TRBD1. With V trimmed by 4 bases and J by 1 base, 7 bases remained unmatched. Germline V gene lookup returns CDR1 SGHRS and CDR2 YFSETQ. The CDR3 covers 16 residues. This CDR3 reads CASSERTGRSYNEQFF. In DNA form, the CDR3 reads TGCGCCAGCAGCGAACGGACAGGGAGGTCCTACAATGAGCAGTTCTTC.